This T cell receptor beta chain was sequenced for a study of lymphopenia after photon versus proton radiotherapy. Study-wide points: Relative stability marked proton patients; photon patients lost diversity and naive cells.

The repertoire was sequenced with immunoSEQ multiplex PCR; TCRdb's copy has only in-frame clones and lacks some. The sample contains about 16,000 clones, approximately 90% of which appear only once. Note on this clone: The antigen is undetermined.

Germline loops: CDR1 MGHDK, CDR2 SYGVNS. The V and J ends lost 2 bases and 3 bases respectively, with 8 bases between them. The CDR3 is 14 amino acids. V and J are TRBV25-1 and TRBJ1-5; the D gene is possibly TRBD1 (5 bases). Sequences were derived from peripheral blood, sampled from a patient treated with proton-based radiotherapy. This TCR was sampled from a woman in her sixties with cholangiocarcinoma. Some clones in this sample may be carry-over from other donors' samples. CDR3 nucleotide sequence: TGTGCCAGCAGTGAACGACAGCTCAATCAGCCCCAGCATTTT. Amino acid sequence: CASSERQLNQPQHF.